The TCR beta chain described here comes from a study of T cell therapy after organ transplantation (dated by TCRdb to between 2017 and 2020). With respect to the entire study: Therapy products were autologous CMV-specific T cells expanded in vitro for 2 to 3 weeks with a peptide pool of 30 HLA class I and II CMV epitopes. Peripheral blood samples for the pretherapy time point were taken before T cell therapy began. Up to 6 T cell doses were administered to patients every 2 weeks, and patients were monitored for around 31 weeks after therapy was completed. A median of 1.92 x 10^8 CMV-specific T cells was administered to patients across 2 to 6 intravenous infusions. A follow-up TRBV repertoire analysis was performed on an open-label phase I trial of autologous CMV-specific adoptive T cell therapy in solid-organ transplant recipients. About 80% of the ten patients were classed as clinical responders and two as nonresponders. Only about 85% of the 10 patients had long-term post-therapy samples available.

The immunoSEQ two-step, bias-controlled multiplex PCR assay was used to amplify TRB CDR3 regions from genomic DNA. An Illumina NextSeq 500 was used to sequence the CDR3 libraries. The paper's processing steps were these. The immunoSEQ Analyzer platform handled the initial alignment and bioinformatics, which included bias normalization against synthetic CDR3 analogs. V, D and J gene annotation followed the IMGT database definitions. Additional TRBV analyses were carried out with default settings in VDJtools version 1.1.10 and the R package tcR version 2.2.1.11. GLIPH analysis was performed with version 1.0 using default settings. For CDR3 sequences with at least 5 reads, significant changes in clonotype frequency were assessed with a 2-sided binomial test and Benjamini-Hochberg correction (alpha = 0.01). The table comes from immuneACCESS by way of TCRdb, which keeps in-frame sequences with V and J called. Part of the clones is missing from these tables; in studies checked, under half for an unresolved V gene and the rest for unknown reasons. V and J calls and clone size are those listed in that table; D and trimming were worked out from the DNA. This sample comprises some 48,000 clones, approximately 94% of them detected only once. The ten largest clones add up to around 3.1% of the sample.

Of note for this clone: Its cognate antigen has yet to be identified. The input lacks base qualities; no much larger clone sits a single base away.

The sample's time point, from its label and the paper: before start of T cell therapy. The patients had received solid-organ transplants and had cytomegalovirus that was drug-resistant/recurrent. About nine trial participants were chosen for repertoire analysis on the basis of the availability of post-therapy peripheral blood mononuclear cells. A BD FACSAria III was used to sort viable CD3+CD8+CD4- lymphocytes from PBMCs. The Qiagen DNeasy Kit was used to extract genomic DNA from sorted cells. Based on the germline V gene, the CDR1 and CDR2 sequences are SGDLS and YYNGEE. The cysteine opens and the phenylalanine closes a CDR3 of 16 amino acids. The entry retains the CDR3 DNA only, 48 bases that are in frame from base 1. V is pared back by 0 bases and J by 0 bases, with 12 bases lying between the germline termini. General findings and caveats noted by the study authors: Few detected expansions in nonresponders may reflect reduced sample coverage from poor CD8+ T cell yield. Fold change in CD8 clonality after therapy was inversely correlated with pretherapy clonality, suggesting that less biased repertoires were more receptive to remodeling. Assessment of confounders such as concurrent antirejection and antiviral medications was prevented by the small cohort. Both transferred clonotypes and endogenous clonotypes not detected in the therapy products appeared to be included in post-therapy reconstitution. Marked pretherapy clonal expansions with minimal repertoire change after therapy were observed in nonresponders.

The clonotype originates from a human patient who had received a solid organ transplant and had CMV disease. The chain employs TRBV9 and TRBJ1-2; tentative D gene TRBD1, with 6 bases matching. The sample here was CD8+ T cells from blood, taken before autologous CMV-specific T cell therapy. The CDR3 protein is CASSVEGDTSNYGYTF. The DNA sequence is TGTGCCAGCAGCGTAGAGGGGGACACGTCTAACTATGGCTACACCTTC.